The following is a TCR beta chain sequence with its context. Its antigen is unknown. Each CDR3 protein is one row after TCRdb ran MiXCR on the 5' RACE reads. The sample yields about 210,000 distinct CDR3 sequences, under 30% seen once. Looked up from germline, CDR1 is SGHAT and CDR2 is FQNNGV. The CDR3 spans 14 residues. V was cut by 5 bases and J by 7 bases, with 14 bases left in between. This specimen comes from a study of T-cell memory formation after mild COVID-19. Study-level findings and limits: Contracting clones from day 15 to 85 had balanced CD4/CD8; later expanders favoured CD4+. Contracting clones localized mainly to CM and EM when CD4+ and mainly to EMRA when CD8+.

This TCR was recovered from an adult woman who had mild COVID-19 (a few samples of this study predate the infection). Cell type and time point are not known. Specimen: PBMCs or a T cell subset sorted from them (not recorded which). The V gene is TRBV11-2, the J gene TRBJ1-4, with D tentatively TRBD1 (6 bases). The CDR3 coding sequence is TGTGCCAGCAGCCCCGGGGGGCTTCCTGAAAAACTGTTTTTT. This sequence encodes CASSPGGLPEKLFF.